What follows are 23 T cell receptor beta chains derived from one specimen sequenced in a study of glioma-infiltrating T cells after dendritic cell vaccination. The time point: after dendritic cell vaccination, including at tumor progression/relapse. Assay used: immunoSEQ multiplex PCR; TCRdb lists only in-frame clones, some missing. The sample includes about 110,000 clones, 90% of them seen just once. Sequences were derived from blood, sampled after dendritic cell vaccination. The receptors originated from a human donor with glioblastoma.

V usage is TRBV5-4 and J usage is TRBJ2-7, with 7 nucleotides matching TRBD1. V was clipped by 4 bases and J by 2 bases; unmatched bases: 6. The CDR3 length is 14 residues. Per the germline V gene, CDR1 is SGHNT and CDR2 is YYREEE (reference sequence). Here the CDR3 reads CASSPTGTPYEQYF. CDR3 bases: TGTGCCAGCAGCCCGACAGGGACACCCTACGAGCAGTACTTC.

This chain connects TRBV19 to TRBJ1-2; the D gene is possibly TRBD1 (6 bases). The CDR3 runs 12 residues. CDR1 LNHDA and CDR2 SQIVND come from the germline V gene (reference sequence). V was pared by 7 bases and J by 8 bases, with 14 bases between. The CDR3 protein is CASTMTGAGYTF. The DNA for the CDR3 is TGTGCCAGTACCATGACAGGTGCCGGCTACACCTTC.

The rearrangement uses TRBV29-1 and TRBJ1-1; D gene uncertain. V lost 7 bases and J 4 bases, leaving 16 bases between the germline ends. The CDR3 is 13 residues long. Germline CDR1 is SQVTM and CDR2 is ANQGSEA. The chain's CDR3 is CSARGGTGTEAFF. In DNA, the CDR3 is TGCAGCGCAAGAGGTGGAACGGGCACTGAAGCTTTCTTT.

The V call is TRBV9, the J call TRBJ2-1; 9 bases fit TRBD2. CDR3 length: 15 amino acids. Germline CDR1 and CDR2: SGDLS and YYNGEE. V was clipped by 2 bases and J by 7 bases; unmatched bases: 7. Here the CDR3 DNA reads TGTGCCAGCAGCGTCGGCGGGAGGGCCGGGAATGAGCAGTTCTTC. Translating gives CASSVGGRAGNEQFF.

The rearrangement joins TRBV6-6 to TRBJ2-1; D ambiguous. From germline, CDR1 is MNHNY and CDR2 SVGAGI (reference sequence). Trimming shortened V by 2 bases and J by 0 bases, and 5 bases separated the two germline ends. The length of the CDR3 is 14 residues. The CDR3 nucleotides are TGTGCCAGCAGTTACACGAGCTCCTACAATGAGCAGTTCTTC. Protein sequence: CASSYTSSYNEQFF.

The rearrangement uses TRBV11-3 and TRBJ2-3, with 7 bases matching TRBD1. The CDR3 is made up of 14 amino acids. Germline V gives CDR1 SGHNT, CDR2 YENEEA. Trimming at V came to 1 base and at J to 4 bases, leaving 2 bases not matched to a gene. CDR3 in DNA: TGTGCCAGCAGCTTAGGCAGGGGGTCAGATACGCAGTATTTT. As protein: CASSLGRGSDTQYF.

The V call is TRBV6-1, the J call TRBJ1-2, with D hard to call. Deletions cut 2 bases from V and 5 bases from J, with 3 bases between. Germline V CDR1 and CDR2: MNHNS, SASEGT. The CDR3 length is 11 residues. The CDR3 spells CASSESYGYTF. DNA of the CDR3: TGTGCCAGCAGTGAATCTTATGGCTACACCTTC.

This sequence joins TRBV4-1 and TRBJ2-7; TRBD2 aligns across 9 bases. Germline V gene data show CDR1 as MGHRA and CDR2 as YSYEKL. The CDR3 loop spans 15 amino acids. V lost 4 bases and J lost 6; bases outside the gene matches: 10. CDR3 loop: CASSPQGLAGFEQYF. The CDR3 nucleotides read TGCGCCAGCAGCCCCCAAGGGCTAGCGGGATTCGAGCAGTACTTC.

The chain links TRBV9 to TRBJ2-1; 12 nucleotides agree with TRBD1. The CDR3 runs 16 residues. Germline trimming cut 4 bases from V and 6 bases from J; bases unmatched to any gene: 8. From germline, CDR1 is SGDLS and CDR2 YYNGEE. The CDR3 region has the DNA TGTGCCAGCAGCCTGGGGACAGGGGGCGCATTCAATGAGCAGTTCTTC. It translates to CASSLGTGGAFNEQFF. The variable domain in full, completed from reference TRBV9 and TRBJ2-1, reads DSGVTQTPKHLITATGQRVTLRCSPRSGDLSVYWYQQSLDQGLQFLIQYYNGEERAKGNILERFSAQQFPDLHSELNLSSLELGDSALYFCASSLGTGGAFNEQFFGPGTRLTVL.

The CDR3 spells CASSPGAGVHTEAFF. The CDR3 coding sequence is TGTGCCAGCAGTCCAGGAGCGGGGGTTCACACTGAAGCTTTCTTT. The V and J genes are TRBV7-6 and TRBJ1-1; tentative D call: TRBD1 (5 bases). V lost 6 bases, J lost 3 bases, and 17 bases lay in between. The CDR3 has 15 residues. CDR1 is SGHVS and CDR2 is FNYEAQ in the germline V gene.

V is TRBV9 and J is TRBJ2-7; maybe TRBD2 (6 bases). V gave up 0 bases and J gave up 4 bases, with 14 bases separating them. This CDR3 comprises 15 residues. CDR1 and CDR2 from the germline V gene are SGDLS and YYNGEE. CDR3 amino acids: CASSVAPGSRYEQYF. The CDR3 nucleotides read TGTGCCAGCAGCGTAGCTCCCGGGAGTAGGTACGAGCAGTACTTC.

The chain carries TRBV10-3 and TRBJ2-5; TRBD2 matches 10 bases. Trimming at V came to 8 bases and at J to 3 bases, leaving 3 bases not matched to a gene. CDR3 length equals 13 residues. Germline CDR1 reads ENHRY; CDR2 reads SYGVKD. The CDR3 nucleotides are TGTGCCATCGGGACTAGCGCGGAAGAGACCCAGTACTTC. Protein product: CAIGTSAEETQYF.

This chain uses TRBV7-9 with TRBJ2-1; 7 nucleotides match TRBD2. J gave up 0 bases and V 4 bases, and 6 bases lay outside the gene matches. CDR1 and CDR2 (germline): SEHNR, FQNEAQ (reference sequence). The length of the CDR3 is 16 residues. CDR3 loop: CASSSAGESSYNEQFF. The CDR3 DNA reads TGTGCCAGCAGCTCGGCGGGAGAGAGCTCCTACAATGAGCAGTTCTTC.

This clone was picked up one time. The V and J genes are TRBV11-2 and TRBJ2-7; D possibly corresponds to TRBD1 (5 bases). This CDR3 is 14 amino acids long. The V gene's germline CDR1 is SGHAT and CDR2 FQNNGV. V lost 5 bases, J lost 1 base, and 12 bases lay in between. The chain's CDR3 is CASSTTQGSYEQYF. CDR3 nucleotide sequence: TGTGCCAGCAGCACTACTCAGGGTTCCTACGAGCAGTACTTC.

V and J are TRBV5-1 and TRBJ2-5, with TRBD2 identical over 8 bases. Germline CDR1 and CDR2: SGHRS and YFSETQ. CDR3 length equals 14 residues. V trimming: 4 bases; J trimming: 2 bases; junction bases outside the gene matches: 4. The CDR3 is CASSGGTRQETQYF. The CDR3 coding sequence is TGCGCCAGCAGCGGGGGGACTAGACAAGAGACCCAGTACTTC.

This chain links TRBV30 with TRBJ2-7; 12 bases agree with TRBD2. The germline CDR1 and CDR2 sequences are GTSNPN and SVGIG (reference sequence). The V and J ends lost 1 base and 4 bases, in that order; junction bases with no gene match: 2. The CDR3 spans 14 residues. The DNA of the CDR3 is TGTGCCTGGAGTGGGACTAGCGGGATGTACGAGCAGTACTTC. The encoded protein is CAWSGTSGMYEQYF.

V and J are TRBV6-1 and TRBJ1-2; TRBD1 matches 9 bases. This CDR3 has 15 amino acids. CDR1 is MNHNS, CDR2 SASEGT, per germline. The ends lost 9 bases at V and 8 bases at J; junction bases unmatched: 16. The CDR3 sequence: CASQPLTGGMKGYTF. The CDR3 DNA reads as TGTGCCAGTCAACCCCTGACAGGGGGTATGAAAGGCTACACCTTC.

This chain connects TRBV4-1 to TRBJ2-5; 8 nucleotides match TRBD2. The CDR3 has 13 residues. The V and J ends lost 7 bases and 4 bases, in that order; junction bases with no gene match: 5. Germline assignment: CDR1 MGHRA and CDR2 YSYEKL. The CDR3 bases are TGCGCCAGCACCGGGGGGGCCCCAGAGACCCAGTACTTC. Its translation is CASTGGAPETQYF.

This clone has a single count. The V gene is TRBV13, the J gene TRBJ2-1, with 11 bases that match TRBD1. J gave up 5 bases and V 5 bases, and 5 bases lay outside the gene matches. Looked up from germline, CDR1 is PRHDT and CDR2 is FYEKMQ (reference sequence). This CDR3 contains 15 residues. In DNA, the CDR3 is TGTGCCAGCAGCCCGGGACAGGGGGTGAACAATGAGCAGTTCTTC. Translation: CASSPGQGVNNEQFF.

The DNA of the CDR3 is TGTGCCAGCACCAGGGACAGGCAACTAAGGGACATTCAGTACTTC. Translated: CASTRDRQLRDIQYF. V is TRBV2 and J is TRBJ2-4; 8 nucleotides align to TRBD1. The ends lost 7 bases at V and 8 bases at J; junction bases unmatched: 13. The CDR3 extends over 15 amino acids. Germline V gives CDR1 SNHLY, CDR2 FYNNEI. The entire variable domain, with the rest obtained from reference TRBV2 and TRBJ2-4, is as follows: EPEVTQTPSHQVTQMGQEVILRCVPISNHLYFYWYRQILGQKVEFLVSFYNNEISEKSEIFDDQFSVERPDGSNFTLKIRSTKLEDSAMYFCASTRDRQLRDIQYFGAGTRLSVL.

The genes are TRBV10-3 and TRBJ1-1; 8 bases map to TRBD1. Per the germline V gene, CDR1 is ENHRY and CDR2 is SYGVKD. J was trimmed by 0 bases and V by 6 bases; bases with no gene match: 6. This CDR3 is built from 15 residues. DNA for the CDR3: TGTGCCATCAGGGGGACAGGCCCCATGAACACTGAAGCTTTCTTT. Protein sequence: CAIRGTGPMNTEAFF.

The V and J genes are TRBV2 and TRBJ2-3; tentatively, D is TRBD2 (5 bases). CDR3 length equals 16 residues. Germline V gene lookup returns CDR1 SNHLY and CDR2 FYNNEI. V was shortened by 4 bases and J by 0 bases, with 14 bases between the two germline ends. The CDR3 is CASSVRTGKSTDTQYF. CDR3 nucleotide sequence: TGTGCCAGCAGTGTCAGGACGGGAAAAAGCACAGATACGCAGTATTTT.

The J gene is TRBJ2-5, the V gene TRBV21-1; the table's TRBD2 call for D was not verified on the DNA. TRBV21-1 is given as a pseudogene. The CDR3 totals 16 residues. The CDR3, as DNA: TGTGCCAGCAGCAAAAGAGGCCTAGCGACTCAAGAGACCCAGTACTTC. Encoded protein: CASSKRGLATQETQYF.